This paragraph covers one T cell receptor beta chain sequence. The entry originates in a study of blood T cell repertoires in COVID-19. Study summary: Sources were T cells, B-cell-depleted T cells, or PBMCs; the material itself was cDNA or gDNA.

The CDR3 length is 17 residues. Germline V CDR1 and CDR2: SGHVS, FNYEAQ. The V and J ends lost 1 base and 0 bases, in that order; junction bases with no gene match: 6. The data were produced by immunoSEQ multiplex PCR, yet TCRdb's version contains in-frame clones alone and is incomplete. The sample records around 300,000 clones, approximately 86% being singletons. The V call is TRBV7-6, the J call TRBJ2-3; 8 bases align to TRBD2. The sequence came from a woman aged 50 to 65 with active or convalescent COVID-19. The source material was peripheral blood. The CDR3 DNA sequence: TGTGCCAGCAGCTTAGGGGTTAGCGGGATCAGCACAGATACGCAGTATTTT. This sequence encodes CASSLGVSGISTDTQYF.